The entry below gives a single TCR beta chain sequence along with its context. The antigen remains unidentified. This record comes from a study of monozygotic twins with inflammatory bowel disease. Findings and caveats of the study: Clonotype overlap with others was lower in IBD patients than in healthy twins, a difference that was greatest with disease activity.

From its re-call of the 5' RACE reads, TCRdb lists each CDR3 protein once, without DNA. The specimen's table records fewer than 350,000 distinct CDR3 sequences. Sequenced: blood. The receptor's source is a human donor with ulcerative colitis or Crohn's disease, or a healthy co-twin of an affected twin (not recorded which).

This CDR3 reads CAISEEGSGSKNIQYF. The chain carries TRBV10-3 and TRBJ2-4; there is no DNA to check the TCRdb D call of TRBD2. Germline V gene sequence: CDR1 ENHRY, CDR2 SYGVKD. There are 16 residues in the CDR3.